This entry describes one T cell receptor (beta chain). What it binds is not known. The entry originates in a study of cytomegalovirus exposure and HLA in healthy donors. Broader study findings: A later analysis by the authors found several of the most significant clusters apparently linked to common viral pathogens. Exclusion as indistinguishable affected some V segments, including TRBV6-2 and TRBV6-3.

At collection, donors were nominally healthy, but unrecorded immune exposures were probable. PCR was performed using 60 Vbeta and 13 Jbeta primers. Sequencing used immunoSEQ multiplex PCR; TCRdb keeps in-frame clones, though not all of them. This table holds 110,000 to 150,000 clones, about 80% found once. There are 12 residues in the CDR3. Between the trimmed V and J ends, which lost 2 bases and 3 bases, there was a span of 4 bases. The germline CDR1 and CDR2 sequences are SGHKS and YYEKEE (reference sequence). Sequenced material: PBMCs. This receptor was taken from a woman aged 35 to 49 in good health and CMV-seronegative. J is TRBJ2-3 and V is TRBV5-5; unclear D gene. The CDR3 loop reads CASSFSTDTQYF. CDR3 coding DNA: TGTGCCAGCAGCTTCTCGACAGATACGCAGTATTTT.